Here is one T cell receptor beta chain with its context. Its antigen remains unknown. The data belong to a study of somatic mutations in cytotoxic T cells in rheumatoid arthritis. Study-wide context: Flow cytometry sorted some V beta antibody-stained T-cell populations to nearly 100% purity, V beta1+ cells among them being sequenced for TCRB.

Whole-study findings and limits: Measured CD8+ T-cell clonality, a value compared between rheumatoid arthritis patients and age-matched healthy controls, did not differ significantly.

Only in-frame clones appear in the TCRdb table, and some are missing; sequencing was by immunoSEQ multiplex PCR. The profile shows roughly 20,000 clones, 74% of them singletons. V was cut by 5 bases and J by 12 bases, with 26 bases left in between. CDR3 length equals 16 residues. The germline gives CDR1 PRHDT, CDR2 FYEKMQ (reference sequence). V gene TRBV13 combines with J gene TRBJ2-1, with a possible D match to TRBD2 (7 bases). Sequenced input: CD8+ T cells sorted from blood. This TCR came from a man between 60 and 70 years old in good health. CDR3 loop: CASSLKGGGPVWWQFF. CDR3 sequence (DNA): TGTGCCAGCAGCCTAAAAGGGGGAGGGCCAGTCTGGTGGCAGTTCTTC.